Listed here is a single TCR beta chain. The target antigen is unknown. The germline V gene encodes CDR1 SGHNT and CDR2 YYREEE (reference sequence). The V segment lost 2 bases and the J segment 2 bases; nucleotides outside the gene matches: 2. This CDR3 has 15 amino acids. These data are taken from a study of T cells after yellow fever vaccination. Study-wide results and caveats: Abundant bulk-derived clonotypes could contaminate FACS-sorted repertoires. A secondary response was less intense yet reached its peak sooner, at day 5 versus 15.

Synthesis of TCR cDNA relied on 5'RACE template switching, which attached a universal primer site and UMIs. TCRdb recomputed calls from the 5' RACE reads with MiXCR, one row per CDR3 protein. The table lists 500,000 to 650,000 distinct CDR3 sequences, 17% of them singletons. This chain uses TRBV5-4 with TRBJ2-1; TRBD2 agrees at 9 bases. The input for sequencing was PBMCs, taken 4 to 6 days after the first yellow fever vaccination. The TCR was taken from a man aged 18 to 30 who received the YFV17D yellow fever vaccine. CDR3 loop: CASSFGLAPYNEQFF. CDR3 in DNA: TGTGCCAGCAGCTTTGGACTAGCGCCCTACAATGAGCAGTTCTTC.